What follows are 11 T cell receptor beta chains derived from one specimen sequenced in a study of tumor-infiltrating lymphocytes in primary liver carcinoma. A constant-region primer served to make TCR beta cDNA from about 0.45 ug total RNA. Nested multiplex PCR, run for three rounds with slightly modified ARM-PCR, yielded TCR beta libraries. Investigators reported that the first two PCR rounds, at 10 cycles each, used TRBV1-TRBV30 forward primers with a C-beta reverse primer. TCRdb redid the calling of the multiplex PCR reads with MiXCR, one entry per CDR3 protein. The sample records 150,000 to 200,000 distinct CDR3 sequences, less than 65% being singletons. Germline DNA was also extracted, and blood RNA was taken from unsorted whole blood. Sequencing was done on a sample of peripheral blood. Every receptor here comes from a woman aged 60-75 years with primary liver carcinoma and hepatitis B virus infection.

The chain employs TRBV30 and TRBJ2-1; TRBD2 matches 11 bases. The CDR3 covers 20 residues. Germline assignment: CDR1 GTSNPN and CDR2 SVGIG (reference sequence). The ends lost 0 bases at V and 4 bases at J; junction bases unmatched: 17. Here the CDR3 DNA reads TGTGCCTGGAGTGTACGGACTAGCGGGCCCACCGTCCGGGGTTACAATGAGCAGTTCTTC. Translating gives CAWSVRTSGPTVRGYNEQFF.

This clonotype has just a few counts. V is TRBV11-2 and J is TRBJ2-1, with TRBD2 matching over 8 bases. This CDR3 spans 17 amino acids. J lost 0 bases, V lost 4 bases, and 8 bases had no gene match. From germline, CDR1 is SGHAT and CDR2 FQNNGV. The CDR3 region is CASSSTYSGVSYNEQFF. CDR3 sequence (DNA): TGTGCCAGCAGCTCCACTTATAGCGGGGTCTCCTACAATGAGCAGTTCTTC.

V is TRBV12-3 or TRBV12-4 and J is TRBJ2-1; D possibly uses TRBD1 or TRBD2 (6 bases each). The CDR3 is 14 residues long. V lost 9 bases, J lost 13 bases, and 25 bases lay in between. The CDR3 reads CASSRQEGRGAQFF. CDR3 nucleotide sequence: TGTGCCAGTAGTCGACAGGAGGGTCGGGGAGCCCAGTTCTTC.

Comments on this clonotype: This may be a read error, as it is one base from a much larger clone. This sequence joins TRBV6-1 and TRBJ2-7, with 10 bases lining up with TRBD1. The CDR3 runs 14 residues. Looked up from germline, CDR1 is MNHNS and CDR2 is SASEGT. CDR3 DNA: TGTGCCGGCAGACGACAGGGGGCGGGGGGCGAGCAGTACTTC. This gives the protein CAGRRQGAGGEQYF.

A remark on this clonotype: The junction shows a germline mismatch at one end, possibly a read error. V and J are TRBV11-2 and TRBJ1-1, with 8 positions matching TRBD1. Germline V gene lookup returns CDR1 SGHAT and CDR2 FQNNGV. CDR3 length: 17 amino acids. The CDR3, as DNA: TGTGCCAGCATACCCCTGGACAGGGCTTTGGGGAACACCGAAGCTTTCTTT. This sequence encodes CASIPLDRALGNTEAFF.

About this clonotype itself: One junction end disagrees with the germline gene, perhaps due to a read error. V and J are TRBV11-2 and TRBJ1-1; D remains unclear. The germline V gene has CDR1 SGHAT and CDR2 FQNNGV. The CDR3 consists of 13 residues. CDR3 DNA: TGTGCCAACAGCTTAATTTCTATGGCTGCAGCTTTCTTT. Translation: CANSLISMAAAFF. Complete variable domain (other parts from reference TRBV11-2 and TRBJ1-1): EAGVAQSPRYKIIEKRQSVAFWCNPISGHATLYWYQQILGQGPKLLIQFQNNGVVDDSQLPKDRFSAERLKGVDSTLKIQPAKLEDSAVYLCANSLISMAAAFFGQGTRLTVV.

This clonotype occurred once. This rearrangement joins TRBV4-1 to TRBJ1-2; D is possibly TRBD1 (5 bases). V was shortened by 2 bases and J by 8 bases, with 15 bases between the two germline ends. Germline CDR1 is MGHRA and CDR2 is YSYEKL. This CDR3 has 14 amino acids. The CDR3 loop is CASSQISGGGGYTF. In nucleotides, the CDR3 is TGCGCCAGCAGCCAAATATCTGGGGGGGGGGGCTACACCTTC.

This clonotype was picked up one time. One end of the junction does not line up with germline, which may come from a read error. J is TRBJ2-1 and V is TRBV11-1, with D perhaps matching TRBD2 (5 bases). The CDR3 is made up of 13 amino acids. Germline-derived CDR1 and CDR2 are SGHAT and FQDESV (reference sequence). This chain's CDR3 is CASRLTNADEQFF. CDR3 coding DNA: TGCGCCAGCAGGTTGACTAACGCGGATGAGCAGTTCTTC.

Concerning this clonotype itself: Lacking the conserved final phenylalanine or tryptophan, this CDR3 likely reflects a read error. V usage is TRBV12-3 or TRBV12-4 and J usage is TRBJ2-3; tentatively, D is TRBD2 (6 bases). Trimming shortened V by 3 bases and J by 1 base, and 8 bases separated the two germline ends. The CDR3 length is 14 residues. The DNA of the CDR3 is TGTGCCAGCAGTTTGACGGGGGGCACAGATACGCAGTATTTG. Protein sequence: CASSLTGGTDTQYL.

The sample holds a few counts of this clonotype. The chain combines TRBV19 with TRBJ1-4; TRBD1 agrees at 9 bases. Germline V gene sequence: CDR1 LNHDA, CDR2 SQIVND (reference sequence). This CDR3 has 14 amino acids. V shed 7 bases, J shed 5 bases, and the junction held 5 bases outside the gene matches. Here the CDR3 reads CASNTGTGNEKLFF. Here the CDR3 DNA reads TGTGCCAGTAATACCGGGACAGGGAATGAAAAACTGTTTTTT.

As concerns this clonotype: This is likely a read error, given that the CDR3 carries no conserved phenylalanine or tryptophan at its end. The chain joins TRBV29-1 to TRBJ1-2, with a weak D call TRBD1 (5 bases). Germline CDR1 is SQVTM and CDR2 is ANQGSEA. CDR3 length: 13 residues. The CDR3: CRAIGHGTHGYTL. In nucleotides, the CDR3 is TGCCGCGCAATCGGACATGGGACTCATGGCTACACCTTA.